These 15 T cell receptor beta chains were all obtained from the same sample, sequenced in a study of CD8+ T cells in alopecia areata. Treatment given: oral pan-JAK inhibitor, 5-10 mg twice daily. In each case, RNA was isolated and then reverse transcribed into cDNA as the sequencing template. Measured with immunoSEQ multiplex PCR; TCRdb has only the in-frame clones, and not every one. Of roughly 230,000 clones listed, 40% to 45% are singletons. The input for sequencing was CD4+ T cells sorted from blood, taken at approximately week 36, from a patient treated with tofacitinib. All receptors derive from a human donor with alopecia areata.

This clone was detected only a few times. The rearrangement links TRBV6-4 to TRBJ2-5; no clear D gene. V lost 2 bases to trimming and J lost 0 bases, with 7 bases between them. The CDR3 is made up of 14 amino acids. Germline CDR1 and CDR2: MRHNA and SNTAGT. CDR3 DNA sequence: TGTGCCAGCAGTGACAGGCAGTACCAAGAGACCCAGTACTTC. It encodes CASSDRQYQETQYF.

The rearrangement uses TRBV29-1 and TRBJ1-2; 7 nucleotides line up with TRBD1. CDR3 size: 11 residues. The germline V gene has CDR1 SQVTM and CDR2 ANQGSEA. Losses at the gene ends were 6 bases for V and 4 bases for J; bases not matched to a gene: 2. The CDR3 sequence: CSVRDSYGYTF. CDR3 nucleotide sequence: TGCAGCGTAAGGGACAGCTATGGCTACACCTTC.

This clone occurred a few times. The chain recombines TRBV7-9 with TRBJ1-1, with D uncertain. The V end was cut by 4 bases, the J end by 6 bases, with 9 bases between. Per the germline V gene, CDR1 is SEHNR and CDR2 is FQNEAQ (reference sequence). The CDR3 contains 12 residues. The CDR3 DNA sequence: TGTGCCAGCAGCTGGCAAACAGCTGAAGCTTTCTTT. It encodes CASSWQTAEAFF. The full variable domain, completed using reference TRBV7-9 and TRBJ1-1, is DTGVSQNPRHKITKRGQNVTFRCDPISEHNRLYWYRQTLGQGPEFLTYFQNEAQLEKSRLLSDRFSAERPKGSFSTLEIQRTEQGDSAMYLCASSWQTAEAFFGQGTRLTVV.

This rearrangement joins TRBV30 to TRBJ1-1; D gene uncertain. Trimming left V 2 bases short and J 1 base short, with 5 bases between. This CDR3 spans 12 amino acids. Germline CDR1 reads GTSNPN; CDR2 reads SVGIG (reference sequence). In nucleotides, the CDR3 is TGTGCCTGGAGTATCACGAACACTGAAGCTTTCTTT. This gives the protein CAWSITNTEAFF.

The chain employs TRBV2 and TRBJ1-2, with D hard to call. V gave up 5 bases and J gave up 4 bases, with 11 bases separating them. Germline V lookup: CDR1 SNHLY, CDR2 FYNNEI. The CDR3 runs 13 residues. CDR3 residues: CASSLGEPYGYTF. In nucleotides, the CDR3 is TGTGCCAGCAGTCTAGGAGAGCCCTATGGCTACACCTTC.

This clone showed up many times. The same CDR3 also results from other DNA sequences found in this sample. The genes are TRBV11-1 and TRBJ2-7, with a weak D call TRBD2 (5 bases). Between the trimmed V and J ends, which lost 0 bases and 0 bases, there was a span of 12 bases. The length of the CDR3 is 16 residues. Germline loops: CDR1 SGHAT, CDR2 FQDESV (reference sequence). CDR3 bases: TGTGCCAGCAGCTTAGCGGGAGCTCGCGGCTCCTACGAGCAGTACTTC. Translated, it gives CASSLAGARGSYEQYF.

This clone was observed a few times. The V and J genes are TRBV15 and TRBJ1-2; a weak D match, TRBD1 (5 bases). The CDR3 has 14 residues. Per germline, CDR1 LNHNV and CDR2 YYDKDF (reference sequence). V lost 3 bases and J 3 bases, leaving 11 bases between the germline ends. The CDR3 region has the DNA TGTGCCACCAGCAGCCGGGGACCCTACTATGGCTACACCTTC. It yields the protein CATSSRGPYYGYTF.

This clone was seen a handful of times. CDR3 nucleotides: TGCGCCAGCAGCTCAGGACCCTACGAGCAGTACTTC. Protein: CASSSGPYEQYF. V usage is TRBV5-1 and J usage is TRBJ2-7; D remains ambiguous. The germline V and J ends were trimmed by 3 bases and 2 bases, with 6 bases remaining between them. Germline lookup yields CDR1 SGHRS and CDR2 YFSETQ. This CDR3 comprises 12 residues.

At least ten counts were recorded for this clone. CDR3 coding DNA: TGCAGCGTTGAGGCACAGGCCGGGGAGCTGTTTTTT. The encoded protein is CSVEAQAGELFF. The chain couples TRBV29-1 to TRBJ2-2; possible D gene TRBD1, 5 bases. Per germline, CDR1 SQVTM and CDR2 ANQGSEA. The CDR3 loop spans 12 amino acids. V dropped 3 bases and J dropped 6 bases, with 8 bases sitting between them.

For the CDR3, the DNA is TGTGCCAGCAGCTCGGGCGGCAGCCTGAACACTGAAGCTTTCTTT. Encoded protein: CASSSGGSLNTEAFF. The J gene is TRBJ1-1, the V gene TRBV5-6; D is uncertain. Looked up from germline, CDR1 is SGHDT and CDR2 is YYEEEE. The germline V and J ends were trimmed by 3 bases and 0 bases, with 12 bases remaining between them. This CDR3 region has 15 residues.

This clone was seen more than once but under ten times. DNA for the CDR3: TGTGCCAGCAGTTTTCGATTTCGGGGGAACAGTGGCTACACCTTC. Protein product: CASSFRFRGNSGYTF. The V gene is TRBV28, the J gene TRBJ1-2, with D possibly matching TRBD1 (5 bases). Deletions cut 3 bases from V and 7 bases from J, with 18 bases between. The germline V gene encodes CDR1 MDHEN and CDR2 SYDVKM. The CDR3 runs to 15 residues.

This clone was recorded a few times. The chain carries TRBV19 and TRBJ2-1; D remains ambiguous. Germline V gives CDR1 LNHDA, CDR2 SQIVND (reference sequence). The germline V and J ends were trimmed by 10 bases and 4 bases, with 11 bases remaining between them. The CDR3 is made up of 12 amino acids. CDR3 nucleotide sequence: TGTGCCACACAAAAGGGATACAATGAGCAGTTCTTC. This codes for CATQKGYNEQFF.

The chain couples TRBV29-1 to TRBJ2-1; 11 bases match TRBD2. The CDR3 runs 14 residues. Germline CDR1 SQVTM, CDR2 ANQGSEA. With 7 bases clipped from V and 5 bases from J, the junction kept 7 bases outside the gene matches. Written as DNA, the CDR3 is TGCAGCGAGAGTGGGGGACTAGCGGACAATGAGCAGTTCTTC. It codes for CSESGGLADNEQFF.

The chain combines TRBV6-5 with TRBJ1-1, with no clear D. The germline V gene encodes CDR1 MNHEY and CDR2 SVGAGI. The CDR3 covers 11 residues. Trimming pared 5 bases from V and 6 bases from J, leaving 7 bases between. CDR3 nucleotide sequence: TGTGCCAGCAGTGAAACGGCTGAAGCTTTCTTT. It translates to CASSETAEAFF.

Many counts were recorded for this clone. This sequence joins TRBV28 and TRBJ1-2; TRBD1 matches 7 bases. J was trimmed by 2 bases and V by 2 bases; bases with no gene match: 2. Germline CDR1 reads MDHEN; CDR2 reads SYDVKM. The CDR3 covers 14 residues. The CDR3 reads CASSLPRGNYGYTF. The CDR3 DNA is TGTGCCAGCAGTTTACCCAGGGGGAACTATGGCTACACCTTC.